The 2 T cell receptor beta chains presented below share a single source sample, sequenced in a study of T cell changes during pregnancy in multiple sclerosis. The repertoire was sequenced with immunoSEQ multiplex PCR; TCRdb's copy has only in-frame clones and lacks some. The data contain approximately 32,000 clones, roughly 89% of them singletons. Material: CD8+ T cells from peripheral blood mononuclear cells, obtained in the second trimester of pregnancy. Receptors originate from a female donor with multiple sclerosis, enrolled in a pregnancy study.

The chain uses TRBV28 and TRBJ2-7, with D tentatively TRBD1 (5 bases). V was pared by 5 bases and J by 0 bases, with 11 bases between. CDR3 length equals 14 residues. Germline CDR1 is MDHEN and CDR2 is SYDVKM. The CDR3 DNA reads TGTGCCAGCAGTCTGGGGCGTTACTCCTACGAGCAGTACTTC. It specifies CASSLGRYSYEQYF.

The chain is built from TRBV9 and TRBJ2-7; D gene unclear. This CDR3 region has 14 residues. V was pared by 0 bases and J by 2 bases, with 9 bases between. CDR1 and CDR2 from the germline V gene are SGDLS and YYNGEE. Here the CDR3 DNA reads TGTGCCAGCAGCGTAGAAGTGGGCCCCTACGAGCAGTACTTC. It encodes CASSVEVGPYEQYF.